This T cell receptor (beta chain) was obtained from a study of regulatory T cells in long-lasting Graves disease. Study-wide results and caveats: Persistent disease favored TRBV28, TRBJ1-2 and TRBJ2-5. Persistent patients had more shared public clonotypes (around 2,800) than new patients (roughly 970).

In building TCR beta libraries, iRepertoire HTBI primers were used together with Arm-PCR of CDR3 regions. Via MiXCR, TCRdb re-called the multiplex PCR reads, giving one row per CDR3 protein. The sample carries a few hundred thousand distinct CDR3 sequences, around 24% recorded once. This clonotype was found a few times. Its specificity is not known. Germline V gene lookup returns CDR1 SGHAT and CDR2 FQNNGV. CDR3 length: 19 residues. V was clipped by 1 base and J by 0 bases, with 19 bases between them. The time point: persistent/refractory GD, antithyroid drugs over 5 years with positive TRAb. Scientists built the TCR library using RNA that was extracted from PBMCs.

V and J are TRBV11-2 and TRBJ1-5; tentative D call: TRBD1 (5 bases). The material was peripheral blood mononuclear cells (PBMCs), obtained when the disease was refractory, from a patient treated with antithyroid drugs. This clonotype was obtained from a female donor with Graves disease. CDR3: CASSLVQGPVSYSNQPQHF. The CDR3 DNA is TGTGCCAGCAGCTTAGTGCAGGGTCCGGTGTCATATAGCAATCAGCCCCAGCATTTT.